What follows are 20 T cell receptor beta chains derived from one specimen sequenced in a study of control samples from healthy donors and cancer patients. Method: immunoSEQ multiplex PCR; TCRdb's copy keeps in-frame clones and lacks some. The data hold 75,000 to 100,000 clones, with about 88% observed a single time. The material sequenced was blood. Every receptor here comes from a woman in her forties or fifties in good health.

This clone was recorded once. The rearrangement uses TRBV5-4 and TRBJ1-4, with 8 nucleotides matching TRBD1. There are 16 residues in the CDR3. CDR1 and CDR2 (germline): SGHNT, YYREEE (reference sequence). V lost 4 bases and J lost 4; bases outside the gene matches: 9. The CDR3 DNA reads TGTGCCAGCAGCGGCGGGACAGGACCATATAATGAAAAACTGTTTTTT. Its protein is CASSGGTGPYNEKLFF.

V gene TRBV27 combines with J gene TRBJ1-1; D gene uncertain. The CDR3 totals 15 residues. From germline, CDR1 is MNHEY and CDR2 SMNVEV (reference sequence). V was clipped by 0 bases and J by 4 bases, with 12 bases between them. The CDR3 protein is CASSLSASRSTEAFF. CDR3 sequence (DNA): TGTGCCAGCAGTTTATCCGCAAGCCGGAGCACTGAAGCTTTCTTT.

This chain joins TRBV29-1 and TRBJ2-3; 8 positions agree with TRBD2. Trimming cost V 4 bases and J 3 bases; bases outside gene matches: 12. The germline V gene has CDR1 SQVTM and CDR2 ANQGSEA. The CDR3 is 16 amino acids. The CDR3 loop reads CSVVGRGRTTTDTQYF. CDR3 coding DNA: TGCAGCGTTGTTGGGCGCGGGAGGACGACAACAGATACGCAGTATTTT.

The V call is TRBV11-3, the J call TRBJ2-7; the match to TRBD1 covers 7 bases. The CDR3 sequence is 16 residues long. Germline CDR1 is SGHNT and CDR2 is YENEEA. With 5 bases clipped from V and 5 bases from J, the junction kept 15 bases outside the gene matches. CDR3 nucleotides: TGTGCCAGCAGCCAATCAGAACACCGACAGGGCGACGAGCAGTACTTC. It yields the protein CASSQSEHRQGDEQYF.

The V gene is TRBV6-6, the J gene TRBJ2-5, with TRBD2 as a possible D gene (6 bases). The CDR3 length is 15 residues. Trimming pared 1 base from V and 0 bases from J, leaving 9 bases between. CDR1 MNHNY and CDR2 SVGAGI come from the germline V gene (reference sequence). The CDR3, as DNA: TGTGCCAGCAGTTACTACCGGACTAACCAAGAGACCCAGTACTTC. Translating gives CASSYYRTNQETQYF.

The chain has TRBV7-3 and TRBJ2-7, with a possible D match to TRBD2 (6 bases). Per the germline V gene, CDR1 is SGHTA and CDR2 is FQGTGA. The CDR3 covers 13 residues. Trimming removed 5 bases at V and 4 bases at J, with 12 bases between. This CDR3 is CASSPSGTYEQYF. The CDR3 bases are TGTGCCAGCAGCCCCTCGGGGACTTACGAGCAGTACTTC. Full variable domain (missing parts from reference TRBV7-3 and TRBJ2-7): GAGVSQTPSNKVTEKGKYVELRCDPISGHTALYWYRQSLGQGPEFLIYFQGTGAADDSGLPNDRFFAVRPEGSVSTLKIQRTERGDSAVYLCASSPSGTYEQYFGPGTRLTVT.

The genes are TRBV2 and TRBJ1-2, with 9 positions matching TRBD1. Germline V CDR1 and CDR2: SNHLY, FYNNEI. J gave up 6 bases and V 3 bases, and 17 bases lay outside the gene matches. The CDR3 spans 18 residues. CDR3 amino acids: CASSELGGTGFFFNGYTF. For the CDR3, the DNA is TGTGCCAGCAGTGAGCTCGGCGGGACAGGGTTTTTTTTTAATGGCTACACCTTC.

This sequence joins TRBV28 and TRBJ1-3; D uncertain. The CDR3 totals 12 residues. Germline V gene data show CDR1 as MDHEN and CDR2 as SYDVKM. V dropped 5 bases and J dropped 2 bases, with 4 bases sitting between them. CDR3: CASSLPGNTIYF. CDR3 bases: TGTGCCAGCAGTCTCCCTGGAAACACCATATATTTT.

A few counts support this clone. The genes are TRBV4-2 and TRBJ1-3; the D is unclear. The germline CDR1 and CDR2 sequences are LGHNA and YNFKEQ. V was clipped by 4 bases and J by 4 bases, with 2 bases between them. The CDR3 length is 11 residues. The CDR3 loop reads CASSLGNTIYF. CDR3 bases: TGTGCCAGCAGCCTCGGAAACACCATATATTTT.

This clone was found once. The CDR3 loop reads CASSEYARTRETQYF. The CDR3 bases are TGTGCCAGCAGTGAATATGCCCGTACAAGGGAGACCCAGTACTTC. The gene calls are TRBV25-1 and TRBJ2-5; no clear D gene. Germline CDR1 reads MGHDK; CDR2 reads SYGVNS. The CDR3 is 15 amino acids. Trimming took off 0 bases at V and 5 bases at J, with 13 bases between the two ends.

This rearrangement joins TRBV5-1 to TRBJ2-5, with TRBD1 matching over 9 bases. The CDR3 has 16 residues. V trimming: 1 base; J trimming: 5 bases; junction bases outside the gene matches: 9. Germline CDR1 SGHRS, CDR2 YFSETQ. The chain's CDR3 is CASSLRDRVGAETQYF. As DNA, the CDR3 is TGCGCCAGCAGCTTGAGGGACAGGGTGGGGGCGGAGACCCAGTACTTC.

The V and J genes are TRBV5-1 and TRBJ2-7; tentative D call: TRBD2 (5 bases). Germline V gene lookup returns CDR1 SGHRS and CDR2 YFSETQ. V was shortened by 3 bases and J by 1 base, with 14 bases between the two germline ends. The CDR3 length is 15 residues. CDR3 residues: CASSWTLASSYEQYF. CDR3 in DNA: TGCGCCAGCAGCTGGACTCTAGCAAGTTCCTACGAGCAGTACTTC.

The genes are TRBV4-3 and TRBJ1-3; D is uncertain. V lost 0 bases and J lost 3, with 9 bases in between. Germline CDR1 and CDR2: LGHNA and YSLEER. This CDR3 is 15 amino acids long. CDR3 DNA sequence: TGCGCCAGCAGCCAAGATCGGACTCGTGGAAACACCATATATTTT. Its protein product is CASSQDRTRGNTIYF.

CDR3 protein: CASSSALLAGVFTDTQYF. In DNA form, the CDR3 reads TGCGCCAGCAGCTCTGCTCTCCTAGCGGGGGTATTCACAGATACGCAGTATTTT. The chain has TRBV5-1 and TRBJ2-3, with 10 positions matching TRBD2. Germline values: CDR1 SGHRS, CDR2 YFSETQ. The CDR3 sequence is 18 residues long. V gave up 3 bases and J gave up 2 bases; unmatched junction bases: 12. Drawing the rest from reference TRBV5-1 and TRBJ2-3, the complete variable domain is KAGVTQTPRYLIKTRGQQVTLSCSPISGHRSVSWYQQTPGQGLQFLFEYFSETQRNKGNFPGRFSGRQFSNSRSEMNVSTLELGDSALYLCASSSALLAGVFTDTQYFGPGTRLTVL.

The chain employs TRBV13 and TRBJ1-1, with a weak D call TRBD1 (6 bases). This CDR3 region has 14 residues. Deletions cut 5 bases from V and 3 bases from J, with 13 bases between. CDR1 is PRHDT and CDR2 is FYEKMQ in the germline V gene (reference sequence). CDR3 amino acids: CASSPLGGHTEAFF. DNA of the CDR3: TGTGCCAGCAGCCCTCTCGGGGGGCACACTGAAGCTTTCTTT.

The V call is TRBV19, the J call TRBJ1-2, with 10 bases fitting TRBD1. This CDR3 comprises 13 residues. Trimming removed 7 bases from V and 8 bases from J; junction bases left unmatched: 7. Germline assignment: CDR1 LNHDA and CDR2 SQIVND (reference sequence). The CDR3 DNA sequence: TGTGCCAGTACGTTGGGACAGGGGAGCGGCTACACCTTC. Its protein product is CASTLGQGSGYTF.

The V and J genes are TRBV7-2 and TRBJ2-7; TRBD2 matches 9 bases. The junction had 7 bases not matched to a gene; V was cut back by 2 bases and J by 2 bases. CDR3 length equals 16 residues. Germline V CDR1 and CDR2: SGHTA, FQGNSA. The CDR3 DNA sequence: TGTGCCAGCAGCTTATCGGGCGGGAGGGCCGCCTACGAGCAGTACTTC. It is translated as CASSLSGGRAAYEQYF.

The V call is TRBV19, the J call TRBJ1-5, with D possibly TRBD1 on 5 matching bases. CDR1 and CDR2 from the germline V gene are LNHDA and SQIVND (reference sequence). The CDR3 totals 14 residues. Trimming left V 4 bases short and J 5 bases short, with 12 bases between. Written as DNA, the CDR3 is TGTGCCAGTAGTAAGGACCGGGGGTATCAGCCCCAGCATTTT. This sequence encodes CASSKDRGYQPQHF.

This clone occurred a few times. The chain joins TRBV5-1 to TRBJ1-1, with D possibly TRBD1 on 5 matching bases. The CDR3 length is 16 residues. The germline V gene has CDR1 SGHRS and CDR2 YFSETQ. Trimming shortened V by 4 bases and J by 0 bases, and 16 bases separated the two germline ends. CDR3 nucleotide sequence: TGCGCCAGCAGCAAGGACACGAGCTATATGAACACTGAAGCTTTCTTT. This codes for CASSKDTSYMNTEAFF.

This chain uses TRBV5-8 with TRBJ1-1, with D hard to call. V gave up 0 bases and J gave up 1 base, with 13 bases separating them. Germline values: CDR1 SGHTS, CDR2 YDEGEE. CDR3 size: 16 residues. In nucleotides, the CDR3 is TGTGCCAGCAGCTTGGGGAGAGGAACGAAGAACACTGAAGCTTTCTTT. Protein: CASSLGRGTKNTEAFF. The whole variable domain, filled in from reference TRBV5-8 and TRBJ1-1, reads EAGVTQSPTHLIKTRGQQATLRCSPISGHTSVYWYQQALGLGLQFLLWYDEGEERNRGNFPPRFSGRQFPNYSSELNVNALELEDSALYLCASSLGRGTKNTEAFFGQGTRLTVV.